This T cell receptor beta chain was recovered during a study of Graves' ophthalmopathy and Graves' hyperthyroidism. Points from the study as a whole: The blood repertoire also included most expanded thyroid clonotypes above 0.001 frequency.

This clonotype turned up a few times. Its specificity is not known. This CDR3 spans 13 amino acids. Trimming removed 6 bases from V and 8 bases from J; junction bases left unmatched: 3. Looked up from germline, CDR1 is ENHRY and CDR2 is SYGVKD. For repertoire sequencing, the TCR beta CDR3 regions were amplified from RNA transcripts. RT-PCR in the first round used HTBI primers; a second-round multiplex PCR followed. TCRdb used MiXCR to reprocess the multiplex PCR reads, holding one entry per CDR3 protein. The data show over 650,000 distinct CDR3 sequences, about 40% seen once. Clinical symptoms and serum thyroxine were used for diagnosis; TRAb, thyroid ultrasound and orbital computed tomography were also relied on.

The sequence came from an adult man with Graves' ophthalmopathy. The J gene is TRBJ1-6, the V gene TRBV10-3, with 8 bases lining up with TRBD1. Sequencing was done on a sample of peripheral blood. The CDR3 DNA reads TGTGCCATCAGGACACAGGGGGATTCACCCCTCCACTTT. It is translated as CAIRTQGDSPLHF.